These 27 T cell receptor beta chains originate from one sample sequenced in a study of T cell responses to AZD1222 COVID-19 vaccine. Using immunoSEQ multiplex PCR, the repertoire was profiled, and TCRdb retains in-frame clones only, with some absent. This sample yields 200,000 or so clones, of which 80% to 90% are seen a single time; roughly 6.5% belongs to the top ten. Sequenced material: peripheral blood, taken on day 0 of AZD1222 vaccination. The source is an adult in good health.

The rearrangement joins TRBV6-6 to TRBJ2-7; 7 nucleotides agree with TRBD1. Germline V gives CDR1 MNHNY, CDR2 SVGAGI (reference sequence). V lost 6 bases to trimming and J lost 5 bases; unmatched junction nucleotides: 10. The CDR3 runs to 14 residues. The CDR3 nucleotides are TGTGCCAGCAGATCCCGACAGGGCAGAAACGAGCAGTACTTC. Its protein product is CASRSRQGRNEQYF.

The chain links TRBV15 to TRBJ1-2; TRBD1 is a possible D gene (5 bases). From germline, CDR1 is LNHNV and CDR2 YYDKDF (reference sequence). This CDR3 has 15 amino acids. V was trimmed by 0 bases and J by 4 bases, leaving 12 bases between them. CDR3 in amino acids: CATSREAGQGYGYTF. The DNA of the CDR3 is TGTGCCACCAGCAGAGAGGCCGGGCAGGGCTATGGCTACACCTTC.

The count of this clone is one. The chain employs TRBV10-3 and TRBJ1-6; no definite D call. V was shortened by 2 bases and J by 14 bases, with 19 bases between the two germline ends. Germline CDR1 is ENHRY and CDR2 is SYGVKD. The CDR3 spans 15 residues. The CDR3 nucleotides are TGTGCCATCAGTGAGGAGGGCAATGGTGGGAGGGCCCTCCACTTT. It encodes CAISEEGNGGRALHF.

The chain employs TRBV5-1 and TRBJ2-3; the D gene is possibly TRBD1 (6 bases). V lost 0 bases and J 0 bases, leaving 11 bases between the germline ends. CDR1 is SGHRS and CDR2 is YFSETQ in the germline V gene. The CDR3 is made up of 16 amino acids. CDR3 nucleotides: TGCGCCAGCAGCTTGGTTGTGGGGGCGAGCACAGATACGCAGTATTTT. It codes for CASSLVVGASTDTQYF.

This clone has more than one count but fewer than ten. This chain links TRBV4-1 with TRBJ2-1; no firm D call. The V end was cut by 1 base, the J end by 3 bases, with 16 bases between. The CDR3 runs to 17 residues. CDR1 and CDR2 from the germline V gene are MGHRA and YSYEKL. CDR3 sequence (DNA): TGCGCCAGCAGCCAAGTTTTGCGGAGAACCGACTACAATGAGCAGTTCTTC. It yields the protein CASSQVLRRTDYNEQFF.

V usage is TRBV6-6 and J usage is TRBJ1-4; D might be TRBD1 (5 bases). The CDR3 contains 15 residues. From germline, CDR1 is MNHNY and CDR2 SVGAGI (reference sequence). Trimming took off 6 bases at V and 3 bases at J, with 14 bases between the two ends. The CDR3 DNA follows: TGTGCCAGCAGCGGTCAGGGTCCCCCTAATGAAAAACTGTTTTTT. This encodes CASSGQGPPNEKLFF.

The chain uses TRBV25-1 and TRBJ1-2, with unresolved D. The CDR3 loop spans 13 amino acids. From germline, CDR1 is MGHDK and CDR2 SYGVNS. V gave up 3 bases and J gave up 4 bases, with 9 bases separating them. CDR3 loop: CASSDPASYGYTF. The CDR3 region has the DNA TGTGCCAGCAGTGACCCAGCGAGCTATGGCTACACCTTC.

The J gene is TRBJ1-1, the V gene TRBV11-1, with D uncertain. The CDR3 covers 13 residues. Germline V CDR1 and CDR2: SGHAT, FQDESV (reference sequence). V lost 6 bases and J lost 0, with 8 bases in between. The CDR3 loop is CASRVSMNTEAFF. In DNA form, the CDR3 reads TGTGCCAGCAGAGTTTCCATGAACACTGAAGCTTTCTTT. Filled out from reference TRBV11-1 and TRBJ1-1, the complete variable domain reads EAEVAQSPRYKITEKSQAVAFWCDPISGHATLYWYRQILGQGPELLVQFQDESVVDDSQLPKDRFSAERLKGVDSTLKIQPAELGDSAMYLCASRVSMNTEAFFGQGTRLTVV.

The chain recombines TRBV6-4 with TRBJ2-7, with TRBD1 identical over 11 bases. Germline loops: CDR1 MRHNA, CDR2 SNTAGT. The V and J ends lost 6 bases and 2 bases, in that order; junction bases with no gene match: 6. The CDR3 sequence is 15 residues long. CDR3 nucleotides: TGTGCCAGCAGCCCGGGACAGGGGGACACCTACGAGCAGTACTTC. Translated, it gives CASSPGQGDTYEQYF.

This clone was observed a handful of times. This sample includes further DNA sequences coding for the same CDR3. The chain links TRBV11-2 to TRBJ1-5, with D unclear. Germline V gene data show CDR1 as SGHAT and CDR2 as FQNNGV. Trimming took 5 bases from V and 0 from J, leaving 5 bases between them. The CDR3 is 13 residues long. CDR3 DNA sequence: TGTGCCAGCAGCCTCTATAGCAATCAGCCCCAGCATTTT. Its translation: CASSLYSNQPQHF.

This CDR3 reads CASSGYSYNEQFF. The CDR3 DNA follows: TGTGCCAGCAGTGGGTACTCCTACAATGAGCAGTTCTTC. The V call is TRBV2, the J call TRBJ2-1; D unclear. CDR1 and CDR2 (germline): SNHLY, FYNNEI. The CDR3 length is 13 residues. Trimming stripped 4 bases from V and 0 bases from J, with 4 bases between.

The chain recombines TRBV28 with TRBJ1-2, with D perhaps matching TRBD1 (6 bases). Germline lookup yields CDR1 MDHEN and CDR2 SYDVKM. The CDR3 consists of 12 residues. The CDR3 bases are TGTGGATGCGAGGGGGGGAACTATGGCTACACCTTC. Encoded protein: CGCEGGNYGYTF.

The rearrangement uses TRBV28 and TRBJ2-3; the D gene is possibly TRBD2 (5 bases). V was shortened by 3 bases and J by 9 bases, with 19 bases between the two germline ends. Per the germline V gene, CDR1 is MDHEN and CDR2 is SYDVKM. CDR3 size: 15 residues. The DNA of the CDR3 is TGTGCCAGCAGTTTGGCGGGTTTGAGCTTAGGAACGCAGTATTTT. Translation gives CASSLAGLSLGTQYF.

The genes are TRBV3-1 (or the pseudogene TRBV3-2) and TRBJ1-6; 12 nucleotides line up with TRBD1. The trim removed 2 bases at V and 10 bases at J, leaving 6 bases unmatched. This CDR3 has 16 residues. Germline loops: CDR1 LGHDT, CDR2 YNNKEL (reference sequence). Written as DNA, the CDR3 is TGTGCCAGCAGCCAATACCGCGGGACAGGGGGCTCACCCCTCCACTTT. Its protein product is CASSQYRGTGGSPLHF.

The chain combines TRBV30 with TRBJ2-1; 11 bases line up with TRBD1. Losses at the gene ends were 3 bases for V and 7 bases for J; bases not matched to a gene: 8. CDR1 and CDR2 from the germline V gene are GTSNPN and SVGIG (reference sequence). This CDR3 has 15 amino acids. The CDR3 reads CAWRGAGQGGNEQFF. The CDR3 DNA is TGTGCCTGGAGAGGCGCGGGACAGGGGGGGAATGAGCAGTTCTTC. Filled out from reference TRBV30 and TRBJ2-1, the complete variable domain reads SQTIHQWPATLVQPVGSPLSLECTVEGTSNPNLYWYRQAAGRGLQLLFYSVGIGQISSEVPQNLSASRPQDRQFILSSKKLLLSDSGFYLCAWRGAGQGGNEQFFGPGTRLTVL.

CDR3 nucleotide sequence: TGTGCCAGCAGCACGCAAACGGGGGCGCCCCAGCATTTT. It specifies CASSTQTGAPQHF. The chain is built from TRBV6-5 and TRBJ1-5, with D maybe TRBD1 (6 bases). The CDR3 is 13 residues long. V gave up 6 bases and J gave up 9 bases, with 15 bases separating them. The V gene's germline CDR1 is MNHEY and CDR2 SVGAGI.

The chain has TRBV30 and TRBJ1-5; no definite D call. Germline CDR1 and CDR2: GTSNPN and SVGIG (reference sequence). V shed 1 base and J shed 6 bases, with 7 bases lying between them. The CDR3 is 12 residues long. CDR3 protein: CAWSGGFQPQHF. The DNA for the CDR3 is TGTGCCTGGAGTGGGGGTTTTCAGCCCCAGCATTTT.

V is TRBV3-1 (or the pseudogene TRBV3-2) and J is TRBJ2-2; D gene unclear. The CDR3 has 16 amino acids. CDR1 and CDR2 (germline): LGHDT, YNNKEL (reference sequence). Trimming took off 2 bases at V and 0 bases at J, with 10 bases between the two ends. CDR3 region: CASSQRTGTNTGELFF. CDR3 DNA: TGTGCCAGCAGCCAACGCACTGGGACGAACACCGGGGAGCTGTTTTTT.

The rearrangement uses TRBV7-2 and TRBJ2-6; tentative D call: TRBD1 (6 bases). The V end lost 7 bases, the J end lost 0 bases, and 13 bases lay between the germline ends. CDR1 and CDR2 (germline): SGHTA, FQGNSA. This CDR3 region has 16 residues. In nucleotides, the CDR3 is TGTGCCAGCATTCGGACAGCTTTCTCTGGGGCCAACGTCCTGACTTTC. As protein: CASIRTAFSGANVLTF.

The CDR3 nucleotides read TGTGCCAGCAGGGATAATTCACCCCTCCACTTT. Residues: CASRDNSPLHF. The V gene is TRBV2, the J gene TRBJ1-6; no firm D call. The CDR3 covers 11 residues. V shed 6 bases and J shed 5 bases, with 2 bases lying between them. Germline CDR1 reads SNHLY; CDR2 reads FYNNEI.

This clone was observed a handful of times. The V and J genes are TRBV6-1 and TRBJ1-4; 7 positions agree with TRBD1. Germline V gives CDR1 MNHNS, CDR2 SASEGT. V shed 1 base and J 5 bases; nucleotides not matched to a gene: 7. The CDR3 length is 16 residues. The CDR3 nucleotides read TGTGCCAGCAGTGAAGTAACAGGGGCAGGGAATGAAAAACTGTTTTTT. Residues: CASSEVTGAGNEKLFF.

This chain connects TRBV19 to TRBJ2-2; no firm D call. The CDR3 length is 17 residues. Trimming removed 0 bases from V and 10 bases from J, with 21 bases in between. Germline V gene sequence: CDR1 LNHDA, CDR2 SQIVND (reference sequence). DNA of the CDR3: TGTGCCAGTAGTATAGAATTTGGGTCCATCCGGGCGCCGGAGCTGTTTTTT. Its translation is CASSIEFGSIRAPELFF.

V usage is TRBV18 and J usage is TRBJ2-3; no reliable D call. Per the germline V gene, CDR1 is KGHSH and CDR2 is LQKENI. The CDR3 covers 14 residues. The V end was cut by 6 bases, the J end by 3 bases, with 13 bases between. CDR3 amino acids: CASSQTRVTDTQYF. The DNA of the CDR3 is TGTGCCAGCTCCCAAACACGGGTAACAGATACGCAGTATTTT.

The chain links TRBV28 to TRBJ2-7; TRBD1 aligns across 12 bases. The junction had 4 bases not matched to a gene; V was cut back by 4 bases and J by 3 bases. The CDR3 covers 15 residues. Germline V lookup: CDR1 MDHEN, CDR2 SYDVKM. In nucleotides, the CDR3 is TGTGCCAGCAGTTCGGGACAGGGGGCTTTCTACGAGCAGTACTTC. Its protein product is CASSSGQGAFYEQYF.

This chain links TRBV6-5 with TRBJ2-7, with 9 positions matching TRBD2. The CDR3 is 14 residues long. V was clipped by 7 bases and J by 2 bases; unmatched bases: 6. Looked up from germline, CDR1 is MNHEY and CDR2 is SVGAGI. CDR3 sequence: CASTPTSGTYEQYF. In DNA, the CDR3 is TGTGCCAGCACTCCGACTAGCGGAACCTACGAGCAGTACTTC.

The V and J genes are TRBV7-2 and TRBJ1-2; no definite D call. CDR1 and CDR2 (germline): SGHTA, FQGNSA. The ends were cut back, 0 bases at V and 2 bases at J, with 7 bases in the middle. The CDR3 runs 14 residues. CDR3 residues: CASSLAHSNYGYTF. CDR3 DNA: TGTGCCAGCAGCTTAGCCCACAGCAACTATGGCTACACCTTC.

The chain is built from TRBV29-1 and TRBJ1-4; no reliable D call. The CDR3 has 14 amino acids. Deletions cut 6 bases from V and 8 bases from J, with 19 bases between. CDR1 is SQVTM and CDR2 is ANQGSEA in the germline V gene. The DNA for the CDR3 is TGCAGCGTCGACGTGACGGGGTTGGGCGAAAAACTGTTTTTT. It yields the protein CSVDVTGLGEKLFF.